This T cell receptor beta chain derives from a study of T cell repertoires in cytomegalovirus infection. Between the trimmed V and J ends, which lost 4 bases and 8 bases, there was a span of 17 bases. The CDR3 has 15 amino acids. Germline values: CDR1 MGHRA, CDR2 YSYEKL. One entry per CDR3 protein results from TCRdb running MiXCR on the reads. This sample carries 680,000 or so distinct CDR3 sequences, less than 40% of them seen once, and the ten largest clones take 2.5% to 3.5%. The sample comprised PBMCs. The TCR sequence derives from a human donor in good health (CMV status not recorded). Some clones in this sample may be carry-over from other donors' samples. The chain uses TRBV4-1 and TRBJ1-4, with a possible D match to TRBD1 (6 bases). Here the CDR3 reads CASSLLRGAREKLFF. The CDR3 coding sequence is TGCGCCAGCAGCCTCCTCCGGGGGGCCCGGGAAAAACTGTTTTTT.